The 24 T cell receptor beta chains given below trace back to one sample, sequenced in a study of blood T cells in healthy people across ages. For the second PCR, which ran for 7 to 11 cycles, a sample-barcoded 5' primer and a J-beta primer mix were used. TCRdb re-analysed the 5' RACE reads in MiXCR, keeping a single row per CDR3 protein. The data hold around 1,700,000 distinct CDR3 sequences, with 28% observed a single time. Sequenced sample: blood. The source is a woman between 25 and 40 years old in good health.

The chain combines TRBV20-1 with TRBJ2-3, with 7 bases matching TRBD2. The CDR3 is 14 residues long. Trimming removed 7 bases from V and 0 bases from J; junction bases left unmatched: 7. Germline CDR1 reads DFQATT; CDR2 reads SNEGSKA (reference sequence). CDR3 nucleotides: TGCAGTGGGGTCCGGGACTATAGCACAGATACGCAGTATTTT. As protein: CSGVRDYSTDTQYF.

The V and J genes are TRBV5-1 and TRBJ2-1; 8 bases are shared with TRBD2. The CDR3 consists of 14 residues. Germline CDR1 and CDR2: SGHRS and YFSETQ. V trimming: 4 bases; J trimming: 10 bases; junction bases outside the gene matches: 10. CDR3 in amino acids: CASSPTSEPQEQFF. DNA of the CDR3: TGCGCCAGCAGCCCGACTAGCGAGCCTCAGGAGCAGTTCTTC.

This clonotype has at least ten counts. The J gene is TRBJ2-5, the V gene TRBV5-1; D unclear. CDR1 and CDR2 from the germline V gene are SGHRS and YFSETQ. V was shortened by 6 bases and J by 9 bases, with 24 bases between the two germline ends. This CDR3 region has 15 residues. In DNA form, the CDR3 reads TGCGCCAGCAATCCCGCAGCAGGTCGTGGAGCGTCCCAGTACTTC. The encoded protein is CASNPAAGRGASQYF.

This chain uses TRBV7-2 with TRBJ2-7; D unresolved. Trimming took off 6 bases at V and 7 bases at J, with 13 bases between the two ends. The germline V gene encodes CDR1 SGHTA and CDR2 FQGNSA. The CDR3 is 12 residues long. The DNA for the CDR3 is TGTGCCAGCAGTCCGAAGAACGGTGAGCAGTACTTC. It translates to CASSPKNGEQYF.

The genes are TRBV5-1 and TRBJ2-1; TRBD2 matches at 11 bases. CDR3 length: 18 residues. Germline trimming cut 4 bases from V and 1 base from J; bases unmatched to any gene: 10. Germline-derived CDR1 and CDR2 are SGHRS and YFSETQ. CDR3 sequence: CASSHTSGSLASYNEQFF. Here the CDR3 DNA reads TGCGCCAGCAGCCATACTAGCGGGAGCCTCGCTTCCTACAATGAGCAGTTCTTC. The full variable domain, rest sourced from reference TRBV5-1 and TRBJ2-1, is KAGVTQTPRYLIKTRGQQVTLSCSPISGHRSVSWYQQTPGQGLQFLFEYFSETQRNKGNFPGRFSGRQFSNSRSEMNVSTLELGDSALYLCASSHTSGSLASYNEQFFGPGTRLTVL.

This clonotype was observed many times. The CDR3 is CATSRQGQGYNEQFF. CDR3 nucleotide sequence: TGTGCCACCAGCAGGCAGGGACAGGGATACAATGAGCAGTTCTTC. The chain employs TRBV15 and TRBJ2-1, with 9 bases matching TRBD1. Germline assignment: CDR1 LNHNV and CDR2 YYDKDF (reference sequence). The CDR3 extends over 15 amino acids. J gave up 4 bases and V 3 bases, and 4 bases lay outside the gene matches.

The chain combines TRBV20-1 with TRBJ2-1; 13 nucleotides align to TRBD2. Looked up from germline, CDR1 is DFQATT and CDR2 is SNEGSKA (reference sequence). The CDR3 length is 13 residues. CDR3 nucleotide sequence: TGCGGGACTAGCGGGGCCGGGGGGGAGACCCAGTTCTTC. Translation gives CGTSGAGGETQFF.

The V and J genes are TRBV20-1 and TRBJ2-1, with D unresolved. This CDR3 is built from 14 residues. The V gene lost 6 bases and the J gene lost 0 bases, with 12 bases spanning the gap. Germline V CDR1 and CDR2: DFQATT, SNEGSKA (reference sequence). CDR3 bases: TGCAGTGCCGTGGACCCGGGCTCCTACAATGAGCAGTTCTTC. Its translation: CSAVDPGSYNEQFF.

V is TRBV5-1 and J is TRBJ1-4, with D possibly being TRBD1 (5 bases). The CDR3 runs 14 residues. Germline loops: CDR1 SGHRS, CDR2 YFSETQ. Trimming removed 4 bases from V and 7 bases from J, with 14 bases in between. The CDR3 loop reads CASSSAGYGEKLFF. The CDR3 nucleotides read TGCGCCAGCAGCAGCGCAGGGTATGGTGAAAAACTGTTTTTT.

This clonotype was seen more than once but under ten times. The rearrangement joins TRBV7-2 to TRBJ1-2; no firm D call. CDR3 length: 14 residues. CDR1 is SGHTA and CDR2 is FQGNSA in the germline V gene. V lost 5 bases and J lost 10, with 20 bases in between. As DNA, the CDR3 is TGTGCCAGCAGCCCTGGAGGTTTTAGATGGGTCTACACCTTC. Translation: CASSPGGFRWVYTF.

This clonotype turned up a few times. V usage is TRBV4-1 and J usage is TRBJ1-1; D possibly corresponds to TRBD1 (6 bases). Germline CDR1 is MGHRA and CDR2 is YSYEKL. Trimming shortened V by 1 base and J by 11 bases, and 23 bases separated the two germline ends. The CDR3 covers 16 residues. The DNA of the CDR3 is TGCGCCAGCAGCCAAGTGGGGGCGGGAGTCATGTGGCGGGCTTTCTTT. Translation gives CASSQVGAGVMWRAFF.

This chain links TRBV20-1 with TRBJ2-3, with a tentative D call TRBD1 (5 bases). V was cut by 1 base and J by 6 bases, with 14 bases left in between. This CDR3 comprises 14 residues. Germline loops: CDR1 DFQATT, CDR2 SNEGSKA (reference sequence). The CDR3 sequence is CSARGPVGADTQYF. CDR3 bases: TGCAGTGCTAGAGGGCCCGTAGGGGCGGATACGCAGTATTTT.

This chain links TRBV20-1 with TRBJ2-3, with 7 bases that match TRBD1. V was pared by 5 bases and J by 2 bases, with 4 bases of the junction left unmatched. CDR1 is DFQATT, CDR2 SNEGSKA, per germline (reference sequence). The CDR3 loop spans 13 amino acids. CDR3 nucleotide sequence: TGCAGTGCTCCGGGACAGCTCACAGATACGCAGTATTTT. Its protein is CSAPGQLTDTQYF.

This clonotype has just a few counts. This chain uses TRBV15 with TRBJ2-1, with 9 nucleotides matching TRBD2. The CDR3 extends over 16 amino acids. The V gene end was trimmed by 6 bases and the J gene end by 5 bases; junction bases not matched to a gene: 11. Germline lookup yields CDR1 LNHNV and CDR2 YYDKDF (reference sequence). CDR3 DNA sequence: TGTGCCACCAGTAACTCGCGGGGGGGCCTAAACAATGAGCAGTTCTTC. Translating gives CATSNSRGGLNNEQFF.

The V and J genes are TRBV5-1 and TRBJ2-5; 7 bases align to TRBD2. Trimming removed 1 base from V and 5 bases from J; junction bases left unmatched: 14. The germline gives CDR1 SGHRS, CDR2 YFSETQ. The CDR3 loop spans 17 amino acids. The CDR3: CASSLYFGGSLAETQYF. CDR3 DNA sequence: TGCGCCAGCAGCTTGTATTTCGGCGGGAGCCTCGCGGAGACCCAGTACTTC.

The table lists this clonotype with many counts. V usage is TRBV6-5 and J usage is TRBJ2-5; 8 bases match TRBD1. The CDR3 is made up of 14 amino acids. The V gene's germline CDR1 is MNHEY and CDR2 SVGAGI. The V segment lost 5 bases and the J segment 4 bases; nucleotides outside the gene matches: 6. CDR3 in amino acids: CASSRHDRGETQYF. CDR3 coding DNA: TGTGCCAGCAGTCGCCACGACAGGGGAGAGACCCAGTACTTC.

The gene calls are TRBV30 and TRBJ1-1; D gene uncertain. V lost 1 base to trimming and J lost 1 base, with 10 bases between them. The germline V gene has CDR1 GTSNPN and CDR2 SVGIG (reference sequence). The CDR3 has 14 amino acids. CDR3 in amino acids: CAWSGPGTNTEAFF. The CDR3 nucleotides read TGTGCCTGGAGTGGCCCGGGCACGAACACTGAAGCTTTCTTT.

This clonotype was counted between two and nine times. The J gene is TRBJ2-7, the V gene TRBV2, with 7 bases that match TRBD2. CDR1 and CDR2 from the germline V gene are SNHLY and FYNNEI. The CDR3 sequence is 14 residues long. V shed 10 bases and J 5 bases; nucleotides not matched to a gene: 14. CDR3 nucleotide sequence: TGTGCCACCAAAGGGCGGGGGATGTTCCACGAGCAGTACTTC. As protein: CATKGRGMFHEQYF.

The rearrangement joins TRBV5-1 to TRBJ2-2, with 7 nucleotides matching TRBD1. Germline V gene sequence: CDR1 SGHRS, CDR2 YFSETQ. V gave up 6 bases and J gave up 2 bases; unmatched junction bases: 4. This CDR3 spans 14 amino acids. Written as DNA, the CDR3 is TGCGCCAGCATGGGACAGCCCAACACCGGGGAGCTGTTTTTT. Its protein is CASMGQPNTGELFF.

Comments on this clonotype: An end of the junction differs from the germline gene, which may be a read error. This chain links TRBV5-1 with TRBJ1-4; no clear D gene. The CDR3 length is 14 residues. Germline CDR1 SGHRS, CDR2 YFSETQ. CDR3 sequence (DNA): TGCGCCAGCAGCTTCAAAGGGTTTCGAGAAAACCTGTTTTTT. Amino acid sequence: CASSFKGFRENLFF.

The V gene is TRBV5-5, the J gene TRBJ1-2; tentatively, D is TRBD1 (5 bases). V was trimmed by 0 bases and J by 4 bases, leaving 10 bases between them. Germline V gene sequence: CDR1 SGHKS, CDR2 YYEKEE (reference sequence). The CDR3 is 14 residues long. In DNA, the CDR3 is TGTGCCAGCAGCTTGGGGGGCTTTAGCTATGGCTACACCTTC. Protein: CASSLGGFSYGYTF.

A few counts support this clonotype. The chain has TRBV11-2 and TRBJ1-2; D ambiguous. This CDR3 comprises 15 residues. V was cut by 6 bases and J by 4 bases, with 18 bases left in between. Germline V gene data show CDR1 as SGHAT and CDR2 as FQNNGV. CDR3 sequence (DNA): TGTGCCAGCAGACCTGTCCGTCAGGCTACCTATGGCTACACCTTC. Translation: CASRPVRQATYGYTF.

The chain's CDR3 is CASSLVGRGINQPQHF. The DNA of the CDR3 is TGTGCCAGCAGCTTAGTCGGCAGGGGGATTAATCAGCCCCAGCATTTT. This sequence joins TRBV7-2 and TRBJ1-5, with 7 bases identical to TRBD1. The CDR3 totals 16 residues. The V gene end was trimmed by 1 base and the J gene end by 4 bases; junction bases not matched to a gene: 7. Germline-derived CDR1 and CDR2 are SGHTA and FQGNSA.

This clonotype has more than one count but fewer than ten. The chain couples TRBV25-1 to TRBJ2-5, with 13 bases fitting TRBD2. This CDR3 comprises 16 residues. The V gene's germline CDR1 is MGHDK and CDR2 SYGVNS. J gave up 5 bases and V 6 bases, and 9 bases lay outside the gene matches. CDR3 protein: CASRATSGRVGETQYF. The CDR3 nucleotides are TGTGCCAGCAGGGCCACTAGCGGGAGGGTCGGGGAGACCCAGTACTTC.